This T cell receptor beta chain was obtained from a study of T cell repertoires in cytomegalovirus infection. Study details: Both a matching HLA type and CMV infection were indicated by public TCR beta signatures.

J lost 3 bases, V lost 1 base, and 0 bases had no gene match. This CDR3 spans 16 amino acids. From the reads, TCRdb called clonotypes with MiXCR, one entry per CDR3 protein. The sample has hundreds of thousands of distinct CDR3 sequences, just under 30% seen once. As regards this clonotype: The antigen is unknown.

This rearrangement joins TRBV12-3 or TRBV12-4 to TRBJ1-4, with 12 bases matching TRBD1. This clonotype was obtained from a human donor in good health (CMV status not recorded). Some clones in this sample may be carry-over from other donors' samples. This material consisted of cultured PBMCs, taken from culture after CMV antigen stimulation. For the CDR3, the DNA is TGTGCCAGCAGTTTAGGGGACAGGGGGCCTAATGAAAAACTGTTTTTT. Translation: CASSLGDRGPNEKLFF.